A selection of T cell receptor beta chains follows, all from one sample in a study of blood T cell repertoires in COVID-19. Sequenced by immunoSEQ multiplex PCR; TCRdb stores in-frame clones only, minus some. This table holds around 50,000 clones, 70% to 90% found once. The source material was peripheral blood. Every receptor here comes from a human donor in a cohort sampled during active COVID-19. The CDR3 runs from the conserved cysteine through the conserved F or W. D genes are given only for firm matches. The size field is filled for only some rows; it gives once, few, many or a size class.

v_gene,j_gene,d_gene,abundance,CDR3nt,CDR3aa
TRBV29-1,TRBJ1-1,-,-,TGCAGCGTTAAAGATCCATCCGAGAGCACTGAAGCTTTCTTT,CSVKDPSESTEAFF
TRBV6-5,TRBJ2-4,TRBD2,few,TGTGCCAGCACCGGGGCCGGGGGGGGAAACATTCAGTACTTC,CASTGAGGGNIQYF
TRBV5-1,TRBJ1-4,TRBD1,-,TGCGCCAGCAGCTTCTATCAGGGGGAGAATGAAAAACTGTTTTTT,CASSFYQGENEKLFF
TRBV5-1,TRBJ2-5,TRBD1,-,TGCGCCAGCAGCCGCCTGGGTGGTTCAGGGGGAGAGACCCAGTACTTC,CASSRLGGSGGETQYF
TRBV11-2,TRBJ1-5,TRBD1,-,TGTGCCAGCAGCTTGGACAGGAACAATCAGCCCCAGCATTTT,CASSLDRNNQPQHF
TRBV3-1/TRBV3-2,TRBJ2-7,-,-,TGTGCCAGCAGCCAAGACAGGGCGAGCTCCTACGAGCAGTACTTC,CASSQDRASSYEQYF
TRBV30,TRBJ1-6,-,-,TGTGCCTGGAGCCCCCGGACAGCCCTCTATAATTCACCCCTCCACTTT,CAWSPRTALYNSPLHF
TRBV7-2,TRBJ2-1,-,-,TGTGCCAGCAGCTTTGCGGGGTGGGGGGAGCAGTTCTTC,CASSFAGWGEQFF
TRBV7-3,TRBJ2-7,-,-,TGTGCCAGCAGCTCCGTGGGGGCAGGGGCCGAGCAGTACTTC,CASSSVGAGAEQYF
TRBV21-1,TRBJ2-1,-,-,TGTGCCAGCAGCATCCGGGACAGGGTAAATGAGCAGTTCTTC,CASSIRDRVNEQFF
TRBV6-2/TRBV6-3,TRBJ2-5,TRBD2,-,TGTGCCAGCAGTCCCTCCAACCCGGGACTAGCAAGGGAGACCCAGTACTTC,CASSPSNPGLARETQYF
TRBV5-6,TRBJ2-7,TRBD1,-,TGTGCCAGCAGCTGGCGGGGACAGGCCCGGGGAGAGCAGTACTTC,CASSWRGQARGEQYF
TRBV20-1,TRBJ1-4,-,-,TGCAGTGCACGACTTAATGAAAAACTGTTTTTT,CSARLNEKLFF
TRBV6-1,TRBJ2-7,-,-,TGTGCCAGCAGTGAGAAGCGGGCCCCCTACGAGCAGTACTTC,CASSEKRAPYEQYF
TRBV7-8,TRBJ1-1,-,-,TGTGCCAGCAGCTTATCGGTGGGCTACACTGAAGCTTTCTTT,CASSLSVGYTEAFF
TRBV11-2,TRBJ1-2,-,-,TGTGCCAGCAGCTTACAGGGTGCTATGTCCTTC,CASSLQGAMSF
TRBV11-1,TRBJ2-3,TRBD2,-,TGTGCCAGCAGCTTCACGAAGCGGGGTAGCACAGATACGCAGTATTTT,CASSFTKRGSTDTQYF
TRBV30,TRBJ1-3,-,-,TGTGCCTGGAATGCTTACGCGGGTGGAAACACCATATATTTT,CAWNAYAGGNTIYF
TRBV28,TRBJ2-1,TRBD2,-,TGTGCCAGCAGTTCCCCCCCAACTAGCGGGGGTGATGAGCAGTTCTTC,CASSSPPTSGGDEQFF
TRBV9,TRBJ1-4,-,-,TGTGCCAGCAGCCCCCTTTCGAGAACTAATGAAAAACTGTTTTTT,CASSPLSRTNEKLFF
TRBV5-1,TRBJ2-7,-,-,TGCGCCAGCAGCTCAGGATCCTGGGAGCAGTACTTC,CASSSGSWEQYF
TRBV2,TRBJ1-2,TRBD1,-,TGTGCCAGCAGTGTCCGCGGGACAGGGATGAATGGCTACACCTTC,CASSVRGTGMNGYTF
TRBV5-1,TRBJ1-2,-,-,TGCGCCAGCAGCTTGGTTGCGGTTGGGGGGGCCTATGGCTACACCTTC,CASSLVAVGGAYGYTF
TRBV7-3,TRBJ1-1,-,once,TGTGCCAGCAGCTCGCATGCAGGATTGAACACTGAAGCTTTCTTT,CASSSHAGLNTEAFF
TRBV5-1,TRBJ2-3,TRBD1,once,TGCGCCAGCAGCGAGGGGGCCGTAGATACGCAGTATTTT,CASSEGAVDTQYF
TRBV23-1,TRBJ1-1,-,-,TGCGCCAGCAGTCAATCTTGGCTGAACACTGAAGCTTTCTTT,CASSQSWLNTEAFF
TRBV7-2,TRBJ1-4,-,few,TGTGCCAGCAGCTTCAGGGGTCTGACAACTAATGAAAAACTGTTTTTT,CASSFRGLTTNEKLFF
TRBV28,TRBJ1-3,-,-,TGTGCCAGCAGCCCCCCAGGGGTCTCTGGAAACACCATATATTTT,CASSPPGVSGNTIYF
TRBV11-3,TRBJ2-1,TRBD1,few,TGTGCCAGCAGCAAAACAGGGGAAAGCTCCTACAATGAGCAGTTCTTC,CASSKTGESSYNEQFF
TRBV27,TRBJ1-3,TRBD1,-,TGTGCCAGCAGGGACAGGGGGCTCTCTGGAAACACCATATATTTT,CASRDRGLSGNTIYF
TRBV4-1,TRBJ1-2,-,-,TGCGCCAGCAGTCCAACAGGTACCCCTGGTGGCTACACCTTC,CASSPTGTPGGYTF
TRBV6-2/TRBV6-3,TRBJ1-2,TRBD1,-,TGTGCCAGCAACCCCGGGACAGGATCGATAAGGGGCTACACCTTC,CASNPGTGSIRGYTF
TRBV6-5,TRBJ2-1,TRBD1,-,TGTGCCAGCGTTAGGACAGGGCCCAATGAGCAGTTCTTC,CASVRTGPNEQFF
TRBV28,TRBJ1-5,TRBD1,-,TGTGCCAGCTCCTCGATCCGGGCAGGGGGTCAGCCCCAGCATTTT,CASSSIRAGGQPQHF
TRBV5-4,TRBJ2-5,TRBD1,-,TGTGCCAGCAGCTTGTTTACAGGGGGCCAAGAGACCCAGTACTTC,CASSLFTGGQETQYF
TRBV18,TRBJ1-1,-,-,TGTGCCAGCTCACCAAGAAGAGGGTACACTGAAGCTTTCTTT,CASSPRRGYTEAFF
TRBV11-2,TRBJ2-1,-,-,TGTGCCAGCAGCGCCCGTAACGGGGGATTGTCCCCTAATGAGCAGTTCTTC,CASSARNGGLSPNEQFF
TRBV18,TRBJ2-7,TRBD1,-,TGTGCCAGCTCACCGGGCGGGACAGGGTCCTACGAGCAGTACTTC,CASSPGGTGSYEQYF
TRBV30,TRBJ2-7,-,-,TGTGCCTGGAGTTCCCAATACGAGCAGTACTTC,CAWSSQYEQYF
TRBV3-1/TRBV3-2,TRBJ1-4,TRBD1,-,TGTGCCAGCAGCCAAGTGGGGGACAGTAAACTGTTTTTT,CASSQVGDSKLFF
TRBV6-5,TRBJ1-1,-,-,TGTGCCAGCAGTTCCCAGGGGAAGGGGAACACTGAAGCTTTCTTT,CASSSQGKGNTEAFF
TRBV6-5,TRBJ2-2,-,-,TGTGCCTCCCTGCTTCGAGGGAGCCACACCGGGGAGCTGTTTTTT,CASLLRGSHTGELFF
TRBV25-1,TRBJ1-6,-,-,TGTGCCAGCAGTAGAGAGGCTAATTCACCCCTCCACTTT,CASSREANSPLHF
TRBV9,TRBJ1-2,-,-,TGTGCCAGCAGCGCTCAGACAGGAGCTAACTATGGCTACACCTTC,CASSAQTGANYGYTF
TRBV7-2,TRBJ2-7,TRBD2,-,TGTGCCAGCAGCTTAACCCCTAGCGGGGGTACCGCTCGCTACGAGCAGTACTTC,CASSLTPSGGTARYEQYF
TRBV6-5,TRBJ1-2,-,-,TGTGCCAGCAGCTCCCTAGGGAGTTATGGCTACACCTTC,CASSSLGSYGYTF
TRBV5-1,TRBJ1-5,-,-,TGCGCCAGCAGGCCGGGAACAATTGGCAATCAGCCCCAGCATTTT,CASRPGTIGNQPQHF
TRBV7-2,TRBJ2-1,-,-,TGTGCCAGCAGCTGGGGACTGGAGGGCAATGAGCAGTTCTTC,CASSWGLEGNEQFF
TRBV30,TRBJ1-1,TRBD1,-,TGTGCCTGGGACCGGGACAGGGGAACTGAAGCTTTCTTT,CAWDRDRGTEAFF
TRBV6-5,TRBJ1-2,-,-,TGTGCCAGCAGCAACGGGCGCGGGAGGGGCTACACCTTC,CASSNGRGRGYTF
TRBV7-2,TRBJ1-5,-,-,TGTGCCAGCAGCACCAAGGGGGGGGGATTTCAGCCCCAGCATTTT,CASSTKGGGFQPQHF
TRBV5-1,TRBJ1-2,TRBD1,once,TGCGCCAGCAGCATCACAGGGGAGGTCTATGGCTACACCTTC,CASSITGEVYGYTF
TRBV19,TRBJ2-3,-,-,TGTGCCAGTAGTAACACAGGGTTAACAGATACGCAGTATTTT,CASSNTGLTDTQYF
TRBV3-1/TRBV3-2,TRBJ1-5,-,-,TGTGCCAGCAGCCATCCCGACAGGCGCAATCAGCCCCAGCATTTT,CASSHPDRRNQPQHF
TRBV6-1,TRBJ2-2,TRBD2,-,TGTGCCAGCAGTGAACTCCTAGCGGGGGGTTCCGGGGAGCTGTTTTTT,CASSELLAGGSGELFF
TRBV5-1,TRBJ2-5,TRBD2,-,TGCGCCAGCAGCTACACTCGGACTAGCGGGGACGGAGAGACCCAGTACTTC,CASSYTRTSGDGETQYF
TRBV6-4,TRBJ2-7,TRBD2,-,TGTGCCAGCGGAACAGCGGGGGGAGCTAGCTCCTACGAGCAGTACTTC,CASGTAGGASSYEQYF
TRBV19,TRBJ1-6,-,-,TGTGCCAGTAGCCCAGGACTGAGCTCCTATAATTCACCCCTCCACTTT,CASSPGLSSYNSPLHF
TRBV30,TRBJ1-1,TRBD1,-,TGTGCCTGGAGCGCGACAGGGAGGAACACTGAAGCTTTCTTT,CAWSATGRNTEAFF
TRBV19,TRBJ1-5,-,-,TGTGCCAGTAGTATACAGGGAATTTATAGCAATCAGCCCCAGCATTTT,CASSIQGIYSNQPQHF